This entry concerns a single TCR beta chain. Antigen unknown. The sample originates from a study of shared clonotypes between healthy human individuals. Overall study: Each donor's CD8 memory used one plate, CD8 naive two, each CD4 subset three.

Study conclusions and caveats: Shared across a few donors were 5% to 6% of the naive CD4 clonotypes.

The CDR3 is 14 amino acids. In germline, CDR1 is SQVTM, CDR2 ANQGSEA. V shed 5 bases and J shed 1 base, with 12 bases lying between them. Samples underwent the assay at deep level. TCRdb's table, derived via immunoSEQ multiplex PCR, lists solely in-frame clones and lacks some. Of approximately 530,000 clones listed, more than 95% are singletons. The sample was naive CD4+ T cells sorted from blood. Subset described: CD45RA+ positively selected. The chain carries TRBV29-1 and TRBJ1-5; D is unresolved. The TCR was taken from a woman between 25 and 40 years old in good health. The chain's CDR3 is CSVLDGRSNQPQHF. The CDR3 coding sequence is TGCAGCGTTCTTGACGGGAGGAGCAATCAGCCCCAGCATTTT.